Detailed here is one T cell receptor beta chain. Its antigen is currently unknown. The CDR3 is 13 amino acids. Germline V gene lookup returns CDR1 MGHRA and CDR2 YSYEKL. The V end was cut by 10 bases, the J end by 1 base, with 10 bases between. This sample is drawn from a study of beta chain features in type 1 diabetes. General study points: Type 1 diabetes patients showed a moderate but significant shortening of TCRB CDR3s in all four CD4+ subsets. It was possible that PCR favored shorter templates, equally so in patients and controls.

Investigators reverse transcribed all isolated RNA, so they sequenced expressed TCRB transcripts. Repertoires were generated with immunoSEQ multiplex PCR, while TCRdb's copy carries only in-frame clones and drops some. The sample has 630,000 or so clones, about 14% seen once; the top ten hold just under 0.04%. Sequencing was carried out using naive CD4+ T cells from blood. This chain joins TRBV4-1 and TRBJ2-2; D is unresolved. The source is a man between 18 and 29 years old with type 1 diabetes. The CDR3 region is CATEDGNTGELFF. The CDR3 DNA reads TGCGCCACCGAGGACGGGAACACCGGGGAGCTGTTTTTT.